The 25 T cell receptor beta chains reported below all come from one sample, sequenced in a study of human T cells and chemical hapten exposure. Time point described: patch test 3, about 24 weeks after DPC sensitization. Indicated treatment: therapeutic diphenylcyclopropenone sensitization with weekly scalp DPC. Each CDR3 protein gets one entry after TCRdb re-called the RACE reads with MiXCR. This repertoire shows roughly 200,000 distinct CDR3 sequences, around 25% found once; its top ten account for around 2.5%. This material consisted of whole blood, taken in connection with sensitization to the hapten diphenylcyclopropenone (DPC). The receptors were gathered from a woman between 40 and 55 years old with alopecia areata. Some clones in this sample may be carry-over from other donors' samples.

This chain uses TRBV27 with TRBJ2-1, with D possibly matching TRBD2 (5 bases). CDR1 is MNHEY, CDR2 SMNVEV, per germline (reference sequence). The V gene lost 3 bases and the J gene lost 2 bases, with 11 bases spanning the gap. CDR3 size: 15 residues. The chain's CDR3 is CASSFSGPAYNEQFF. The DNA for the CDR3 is TGTGCCAGCAGTTTCAGCGGTCCGGCCTACAATGAGCAGTTCTTC.

Here the CDR3 reads CASSPDSRTQYF. The CDR3 coding sequence is TGTGCCAGCAGCCCCGATTCTCGTACGCAGTATTTT. The chain joins TRBV3-1 to TRBJ2-3, with D uncertain. Germline V lookup: CDR1 LGHDT, CDR2 YNNKEL (reference sequence). Trimming stripped 4 bases from V and 8 bases from J, with 10 bases between. CDR3 length: 12 amino acids.

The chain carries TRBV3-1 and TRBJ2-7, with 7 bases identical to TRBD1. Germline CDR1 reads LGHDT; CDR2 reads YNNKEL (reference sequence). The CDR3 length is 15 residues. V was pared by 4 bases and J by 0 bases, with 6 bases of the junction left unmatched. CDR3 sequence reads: CASSRGQASSYEQYF. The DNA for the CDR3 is TGTGCCAGCAGCCGCGGACAGGCGAGCTCCTACGAGCAGTACTTC.

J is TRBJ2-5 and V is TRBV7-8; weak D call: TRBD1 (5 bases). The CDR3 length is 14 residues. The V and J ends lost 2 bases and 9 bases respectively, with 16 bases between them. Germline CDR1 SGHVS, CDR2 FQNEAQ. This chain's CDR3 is CASSLNTVVGAQYF. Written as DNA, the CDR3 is TGTGCCAGCAGCTTAAATACGGTGGTAGGGGCCCAGTACTTC.

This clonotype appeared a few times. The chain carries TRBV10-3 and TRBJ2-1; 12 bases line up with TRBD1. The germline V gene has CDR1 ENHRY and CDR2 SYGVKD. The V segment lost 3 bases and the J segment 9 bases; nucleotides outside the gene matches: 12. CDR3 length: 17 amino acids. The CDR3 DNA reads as TGTGCCATCAGTGACCCACGGGGACAGGGGGCATTGAGTGAGCAGTTCTTC. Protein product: CAISDPRGQGALSEQFF.

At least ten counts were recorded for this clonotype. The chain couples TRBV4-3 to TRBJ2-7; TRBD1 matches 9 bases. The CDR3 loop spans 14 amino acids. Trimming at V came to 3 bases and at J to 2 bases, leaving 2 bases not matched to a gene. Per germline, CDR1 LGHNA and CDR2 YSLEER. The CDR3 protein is CASSQGQGAYEQYF. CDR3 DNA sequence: TGCGCCAGCAGCCAGGGACAGGGCGCCTACGAGCAGTACTTC.

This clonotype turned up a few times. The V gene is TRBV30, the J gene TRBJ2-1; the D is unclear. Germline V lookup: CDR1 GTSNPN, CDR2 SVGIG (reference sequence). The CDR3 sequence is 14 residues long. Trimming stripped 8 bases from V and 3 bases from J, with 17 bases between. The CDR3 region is CARTDGANYNEQFF. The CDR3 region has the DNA TGTGCCCGGACGGACGGCGCCAACTACAATGAGCAGTTCTTC.

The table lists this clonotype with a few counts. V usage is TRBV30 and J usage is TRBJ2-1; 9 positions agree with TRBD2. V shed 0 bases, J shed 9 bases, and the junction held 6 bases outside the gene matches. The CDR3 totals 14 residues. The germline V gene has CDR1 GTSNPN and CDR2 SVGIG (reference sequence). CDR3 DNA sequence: TGTGCCTGGAGTGTAGGCGGGACTAGCAGTGAGCAGTTCTTC. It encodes CAWSVGGTSSEQFF. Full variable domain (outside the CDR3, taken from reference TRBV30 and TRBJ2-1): SQTIHQWPATLVQPVGSPLSLECTVEGTSNPNLYWYRQAAGRGLQLLFYSVGIGQISSEVPQNLSASRPQDRQFILSSKKLLLSDSGFYLCAWSVGGTSSEQFFGPGTRLTVL.

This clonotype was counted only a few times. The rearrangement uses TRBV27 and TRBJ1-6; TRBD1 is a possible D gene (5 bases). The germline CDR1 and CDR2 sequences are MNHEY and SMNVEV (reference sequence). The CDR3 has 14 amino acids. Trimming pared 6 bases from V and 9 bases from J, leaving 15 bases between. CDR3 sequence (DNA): TGTGCCAGCAGGCCAGGGAGTTGGGTTTCACCCCTCCACTTT. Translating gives CASRPGSWVSPLHF.

The CDR3 loop reads CASSPGDRQNTEAFF. The CDR3, as DNA: TGTGCCAGCAGTCCGGGGGACAGGCAGAACACTGAAGCTTTCTTT. The rearrangement joins TRBV28 to TRBJ1-1; 8 bases map to TRBD1. The CDR3 totals 15 residues. The germline gives CDR1 MDHEN, CDR2 SYDVKM. The ends lost 5 bases at V and 1 base at J; junction bases unmatched: 6. Full variable domain (rest looked up from reference TRBV28 and TRBJ1-1): DVKVTQSSRYLVKRTGEKVFLECVQDMDHENMFWYRQDPGLGLRLIYFSYDVKMKEKGDIPEGYSVSREKKERFSLILESASTNQTSMYLCASSPGDRQNTEAFFGQGTRLTVV.

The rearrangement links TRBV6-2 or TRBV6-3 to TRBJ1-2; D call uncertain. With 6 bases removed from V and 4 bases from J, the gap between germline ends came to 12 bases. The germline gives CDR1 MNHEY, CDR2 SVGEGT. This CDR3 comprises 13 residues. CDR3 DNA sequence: TGTGCCAGCAGGCTCGGCGGGTCCTATGGCTACACCTTC. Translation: CASRLGGSYGYTF.

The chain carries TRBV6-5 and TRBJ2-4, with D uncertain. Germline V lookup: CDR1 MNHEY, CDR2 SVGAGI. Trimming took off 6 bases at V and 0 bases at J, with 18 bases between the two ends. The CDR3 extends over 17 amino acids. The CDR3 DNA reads TGTGCCAGCAGGGCCAGGACGGACCCTTTAGCCAAAAACATTCAGTACTTC. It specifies CASRARTDPLAKNIQYF.

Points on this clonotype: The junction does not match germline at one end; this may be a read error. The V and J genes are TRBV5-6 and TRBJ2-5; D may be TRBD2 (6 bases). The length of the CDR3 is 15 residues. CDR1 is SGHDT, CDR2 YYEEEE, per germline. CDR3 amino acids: CASSLLEGYQGTQYF. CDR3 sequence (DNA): TGTGCCAGCAGCTTGCTGGAGGGTTACCAAGGGACCCAGTACTTC.

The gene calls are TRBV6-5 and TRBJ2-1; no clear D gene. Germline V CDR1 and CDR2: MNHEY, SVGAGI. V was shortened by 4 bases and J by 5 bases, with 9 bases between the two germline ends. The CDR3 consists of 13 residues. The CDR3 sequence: CASSSSLHNEQFF. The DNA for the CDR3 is TGTGCCAGCAGTTCCTCGCTTCACAATGAGCAGTTCTTC.

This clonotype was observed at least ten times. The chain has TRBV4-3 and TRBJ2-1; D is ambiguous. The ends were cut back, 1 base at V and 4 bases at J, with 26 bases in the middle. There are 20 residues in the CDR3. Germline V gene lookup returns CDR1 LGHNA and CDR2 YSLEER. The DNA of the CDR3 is TGCGCCAGCAGCCAAGCTTGGCGCCCCGAGCCCCTAACCAGATACAATGAGCAGTTCTTC. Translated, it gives CASSQAWRPEPLTRYNEQFF.

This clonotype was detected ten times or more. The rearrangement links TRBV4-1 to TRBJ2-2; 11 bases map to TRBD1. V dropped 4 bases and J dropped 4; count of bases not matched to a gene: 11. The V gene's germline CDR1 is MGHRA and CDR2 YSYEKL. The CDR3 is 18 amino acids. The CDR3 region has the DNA TGCGCCAGCAGCCTCGAGGGACAGGGGGTTCGAGGCACCGGGGAGCTGTTTTTT. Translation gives CASSLEGQGVRGTGELFF.

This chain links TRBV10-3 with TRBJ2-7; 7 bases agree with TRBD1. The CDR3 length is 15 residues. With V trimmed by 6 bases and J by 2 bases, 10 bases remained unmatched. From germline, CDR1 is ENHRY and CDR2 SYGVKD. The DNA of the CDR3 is TGTGCCATCAGAGGCCCCGGGACAGCTACCTACGAGCAGTACTTC. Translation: CAIRGPGTATYEQYF.

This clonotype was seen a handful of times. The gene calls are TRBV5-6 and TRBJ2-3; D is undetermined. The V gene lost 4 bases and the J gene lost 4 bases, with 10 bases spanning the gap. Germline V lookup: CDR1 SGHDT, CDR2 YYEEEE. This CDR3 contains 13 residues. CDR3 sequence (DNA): TGTGCCAGCAGCGCCGGCCCCCCAGATACGCAGTATTTT. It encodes CASSAGPPDTQYF.

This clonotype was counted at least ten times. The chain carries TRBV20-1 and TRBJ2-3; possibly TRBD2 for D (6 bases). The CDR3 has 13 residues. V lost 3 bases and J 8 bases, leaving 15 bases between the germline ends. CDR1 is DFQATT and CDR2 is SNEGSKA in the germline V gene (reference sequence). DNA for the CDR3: TGCAGTGCTAGCGTCGAGAGGGGAGGTACGCAGTATTTT. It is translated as CSASVERGGTQYF.

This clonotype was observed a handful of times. The CDR3 DNA reads TGTGCCAGCAGCCAGAGCGGGAACTCCTACAATGAGCAGTTCTTC. Encoded protein: CASSQSGNSYNEQFF. The rearrangement joins TRBV7-3 to TRBJ2-1; 7 positions match TRBD2. V shed 5 bases and J 0 bases; nucleotides not matched to a gene: 4. CDR3 length equals 15 residues. Germline CDR1 and CDR2: SGHTA and FQGTGA.

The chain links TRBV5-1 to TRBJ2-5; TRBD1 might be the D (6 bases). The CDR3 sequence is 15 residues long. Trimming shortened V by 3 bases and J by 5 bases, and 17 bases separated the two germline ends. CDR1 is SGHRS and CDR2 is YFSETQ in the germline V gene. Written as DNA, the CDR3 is TGCGCCAGCAGCTCCCAGACAGGACCGGGGGAGACCCAGTACTTC. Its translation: CASSSQTGPGETQYF.

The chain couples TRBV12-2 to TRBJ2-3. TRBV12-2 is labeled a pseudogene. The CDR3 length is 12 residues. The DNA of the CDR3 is TGTGCAAGTCCCCAGGACACAGATACGCAGTATTTT. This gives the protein CASPQDTDTQYF.

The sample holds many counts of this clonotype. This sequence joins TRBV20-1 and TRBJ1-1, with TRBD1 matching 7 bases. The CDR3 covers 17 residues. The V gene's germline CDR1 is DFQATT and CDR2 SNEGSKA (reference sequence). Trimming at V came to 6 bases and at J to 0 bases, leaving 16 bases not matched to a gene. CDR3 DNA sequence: TGCAGTGCCAACCGTAGAGGGGGCTCTCCTTTGAACACTGAAGCTTTCTTT. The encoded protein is CSANRRGGSPLNTEAFF.

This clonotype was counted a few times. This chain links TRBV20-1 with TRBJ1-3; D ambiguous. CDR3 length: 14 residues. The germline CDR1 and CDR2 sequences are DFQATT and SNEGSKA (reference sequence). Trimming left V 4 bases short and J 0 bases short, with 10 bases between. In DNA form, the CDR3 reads TGCAGTGCTACAGACACTGACTCTGGAAACACCATATATTTT. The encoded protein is CSATDTDSGNTIYF.

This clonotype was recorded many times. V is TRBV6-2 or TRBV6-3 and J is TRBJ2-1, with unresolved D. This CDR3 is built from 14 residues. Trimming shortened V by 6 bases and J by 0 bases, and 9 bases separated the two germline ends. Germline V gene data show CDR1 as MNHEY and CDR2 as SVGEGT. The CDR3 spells CASRRQSSYNEQFF. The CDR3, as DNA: TGTGCCAGCAGACGACAAAGCTCCTACAATGAGCAGTTCTTC.